The text below deals with one T cell receptor beta chain. What it recognizes is unknown. Antigen-specific CD4+ T cells were first expanded with viral peptide pools by the ViraFEST assay and only then sequenced. Once cultured for approximately ten days, the cells underwent separation to obtain CD4+ T cells. The individual was infected with SARS-CoV-2 between March and December 2020, as confirmed by PCR. Fewer than 2.5 million PBMC were seeded per well and grown in the presence of around 10 IU/ml IL-2 and 8.5 to 10 ug/ml peptides. The sample belongs to a study of vaccination effects on CD4 cells after COVID-19. Study-wide context: Participants each got two BNT162b2 or mRNA-1273 vaccine doses.

Study-wide points: In the late period after vaccination, infection- and vaccine-induced clones contracted markedly.

The CDR3 has 16 amino acids. CDR1 and CDR2 from the germline V gene are SGHTA and FQGTGA. Germline trimming cut 2 bases from V and 3 bases from J; bases unmatched to any gene: 6. Data came from immunoSEQ multiplex PCR; TCRdb stores just in-frame clones and leaves some out. The repertoire includes under 25,000 clones, 70% to 80% of them detected once, and less than 50% sits in the top ten. This specimen consisted of CD4+ T cells from PBMCs cultured with a peptide pool, obtained before COVID-19 vaccination. The source of this sequence is a human donor who had a prior SARS-CoV-2 infection. The J gene is TRBJ2-3, the V gene TRBV7-3, with TRBD2 matching over 9 bases. In DNA, the CDR3 is TGTGCCAGCAGCTTATTCGCGGGGGGGTTGACAGATACGCAGTATTTT. Its protein product is CASSLFAGGLTDTQYF.